Below, 5 T cell receptor delta chains from the same sample are listed, as sequenced in a study of Vδ1+ human thymocytes. Findings and limits, study-wide: Highly polyclonal TRG and TRD repertoires with Gaussian CDR3 length distributions appeared in thymus.

Their antigen targets remain unknown. Sequences come from RNA converted to cDNA by reverse transcription. Pooled V-gene forward primers with one constant-region reverse primer generated the CDR3 amplicons by multiplex PCR. TCRdb re-called the multiplex PCR reads via CATT. Among 80,000 or so delta-chain clones listed, around 35% were seen once. The sample comprised Vdelta1+ gamma-delta thymocytes from the thymus. The sample's subset: FACS-sorted CD3+ TCRalphabeta- TCRVdelta1+ TCRVdelta2- thymocytes. The source is a boy younger than two who had congenital heart surgery.

Comment on this clone: Other nucleotide sequences in the sample specify the same CDR3. The chain links TRDV1 to TRDJ1; the D is unclear. Deletions cut 0 bases from V and 0 bases from J, with 5 bases between. Germline-derived CDR1 and CDR2 are TSWWSYY and QGS. This CDR3 contains 14 residues. The CDR3 sequence: CALGELSNTDKLIF. The CDR3 coding sequence is TGTGCTCTTGGGGAACTGAGTAACACCGATAAACTCATCTTT.

This clone has only a few counts. The chain joins TRDV1 to TRDJ1; D might be TRDD3 (6 bases). Per the germline V gene, CDR1 is TSWWSYY and CDR2 is QGS. Trimming stripped 3 bases from V and 7 bases from J, with 24 bases between. The CDR3 runs to 17 residues. In nucleotides, the CDR3 is TGTGCTCTTGGGGATCAGGAGGGCCCGTACGATACGGGTAAACTCATCTTT. It codes for CALGDQEGPYDTGKLIF.

The chain recombines TRDV1 with TRDJ2; D is perhaps TRDD2 (6 bases). Trimming took 5 bases from V and 4 from J, leaving 14 bases between them. Germline CDR1 and CDR2: TSWWSYY and QGS. The CDR3 is made up of 15 amino acids. CDR3 sequence: CALGILPPGTAQLFF. The CDR3 DNA is TGTGCTCTTGGGATTCTTCCTCCTGGGACAGCACAACTCTTCTTT.

A remark on this clone: The same CDR3 is also encoded by other DNA sequences in this sample. This chain connects TRDV1 to TRDJ1, with 9 bases lining up with TRDD3. The CDR3 covers 21 residues. CDR1 is TSWWSYY, CDR2 QGS, per germline. After removal of 5 bases from V and 5 bases from J, the junction contained 27 bases not matched to a gene. The CDR3 loop reads CALGHPVLLYGLGDCPDKLIF. In DNA, the CDR3 is TGTGCTCTTGGGCACCCCGTGCTTCTCTACGGGCTGGGGGATTGTCCTGATAAACTCATCTTT.

Comment on this clone: Other DNA sequences in this specimen translate into the identical CDR3. The chain joins TRDV1 to TRDJ1; TRDD3 aligns across 8 bases. J lost 7 bases, V lost 5 bases, and 18 bases had no gene match. Germline-derived CDR1 and CDR2 are TSWWSYY and QGS. The CDR3 contains 17 residues. CDR3 sequence: CALGLLPRDTLEAKLIF. CDR3 bases: TGTGCTCTTGGGCTCCTTCCGAGGGATACGCTAGAAGCTAAACTCATCTTT.